Shown below are 7 T cell receptor beta chains from a single sample sequenced in a study of blood T cell repertoires in COVID-19. The method was immunoSEQ multiplex PCR; TCRdb's version includes in-frame clones alone and lacks a portion of them. The table includes 250,000 to 350,000 clones, about 89% detected once. Sequenced material: peripheral blood. The receptors originated from a woman aged 40 to 50 who had recovered from COVID-19.

This sequence joins TRBV11-1 and TRBJ2-7; D perhaps matches TRBD1 (5 bases). This CDR3 is built from 14 residues. Trimming removed 6 bases at V and 2 bases at J, with 14 bases between. In germline, CDR1 is SGHAT, CDR2 FQDESV (reference sequence). As DNA, the CDR3 is TGTGCCAGCAGTCCACAGGATACTACCTACGAGCAGTACTTC. As protein: CASSPQDTTYEQYF.

The chain couples TRBV18 to TRBJ2-7, with TRBD1 identical over 9 bases. Trimming took 6 bases from V and 0 from J; bases not matched to a gene: 9. Germline CDR1 is KGHSH and CDR2 is LQKENI. This CDR3 spans 16 amino acids. CDR3 in DNA: TGTGCCAGCTCCGGCCAGGGGGGACAGGGCTCCTACGAGCAGTACTTC. Protein product: CASSGQGGQGSYEQYF.

The CDR3 spells CASSLDSGNNSPLHF. The CDR3 region has the DNA TGTGCCAGCAGCTTGGACTCAGGGAACAATTCACCCCTCCACTTT. V gene TRBV5-4 combines with J gene TRBJ1-6, with D maybe TRBD1 (5 bases). In germline, CDR1 is SGHNT, CDR2 YYREEE (reference sequence). The CDR3 totals 15 residues. Trimming cost V 0 bases and J 7 bases, with 11 bases left between them. Full variable domain (outside the CDR3, taken from reference TRBV5-4 and TRBJ1-6): ETGVTQSPTHLIKTRGQQVTLRCSSQSGHNTVSWYQQALGQGPQFIFQYYREEENGRGNFPPRFSGLQFPNYSSELNVNALELDDSALYLCASSLDSGNNSPLHFGNGTRLTVT.

CDR3 region: CASSEGGQVNTEAFF. The CDR3 region has the DNA TGTGCCAGCAGTGAAGGGGGACAGGTGAACACTGAAGCTTTCTTT. This chain joins TRBV6-1 and TRBJ1-1; 8 bases match TRBD1. Germline V gene data show CDR1 as MNHNS and CDR2 as SASEGT. This CDR3 is 15 amino acids long. V shed 1 base and J 0 bases; nucleotides not matched to a gene: 1.

The rearrangement uses TRBV28 and TRBJ1-6; 10 nucleotides match TRBD1. Germline V lookup: CDR1 MDHEN, CDR2 SYDVKM. The CDR3 spans 16 residues. Trimming removed 6 bases from V and 8 bases from J; junction bases left unmatched: 10. The CDR3, as DNA: TGTGCCAGCAGAGTCGACCGGGACAGGGGTTATTCACCCCTCCACTTT. Its translation is CASRVDRDRGYSPLHF.

The J gene is TRBJ2-7, the V gene TRBV7-2; no clear D. Trimming took 0 bases from V and 0 from J, leaving 12 bases between them. The CDR3 is 16 residues long. Germline V gene data show CDR1 as SGHTA and CDR2 as FQGNSA. CDR3 region: CASSLAGSSISYEQYF. CDR3 bases: TGTGCCAGCAGCTTAGCGGGCTCCTCGATCTCCTACGAGCAGTACTTC.

The sample holds a few counts of this clone. One end of the junction is discordant with germline, which a read error may explain. V gene TRBV7-7 combines with J gene TRBJ2-7, with TRBD1 matching 11 bases. This CDR3 spans 15 amino acids. Germline V CDR1 and CDR2: SSHAT, FNYEAQ (reference sequence). CDR3 sequence reads: CASSLGQGAPYEQYF. In DNA form, the CDR3 reads TGTGCTAGCAGCCTCGGACAGGGGGCTCCCTACGAGCAGTACTTC.